The rows below give T cell receptor beta chains drawn from one sample of a study of T cell changes during pregnancy in multiple sclerosis. The table came from immunoSEQ multiplex PCR; TCRdb's copy has only in-frame clones and leaves some out. Seen here are roughly 60,000 clones, 85% to 95% observed once, and the top ten hold about 0.33%. This sample comprised CD4+ T cells from peripheral blood mononuclear cells, obtained before pregnancy. These receptor sequences come from a female donor with multiple sclerosis, enrolled in a pregnancy study. Each CDR3 is given with its conserved first and last residue. The D gene is left open where the match is weak. Part of the rows lack a size; the others show once, few, many or a class for expanded clones.

D gene | clone size | J gene | V gene | CDR3 protein | CDR3 DNA
- | - | TRBJ1-5 | TRBV19 | CASSISGSNQPQHF | TGTGCCAGTAGTATTTCGGGGTCCAATCAGCCCCAGCATTTT
TRBD1 | - | TRBJ1-2 | TRBV30 | CAWSVRTGAQWYGYTF | TGTGCCTGGAGTGTACGGACAGGGGCCCAGTGGTATGGCTACACCTTC
TRBD1 | - | TRBJ2-2 | TRBV7-3 | CASSPRQGRITGELFF | TGTGCCAGCAGCCCGAGACAGGGAAGGATCACCGGGGAGCTGTTTTTT
TRBD2 | - | TRBJ2-7 | TRBV4-2 | CASSLVATSGSYEQYF | TGTGCCAGCAGCCTCGTAGCGACTAGCGGCTCCTACGAGCAGTACTTC
TRBD2 | - | TRBJ2-1 | TRBV7-9 | CASSRWTSGRQGGNEQFF | TGTGCCAGCAGCCGCTGGACTAGCGGCCGACAAGGGGGTAATGAGCAGTTCTTC
TRBD1 | - | TRBJ1-2 | TRBV14 | CASSPTGLYGYTF | TGTGCCAGCAGCCCGACAGGGTTGTATGGCTACACCTTC
- | - | TRBJ2-1 | TRBV19 | CASSMEVNSYNEQFF | TGTGCCAGTAGTATGGAGGTAAATTCCTACAATGAGCAGTTCTTC
- | - | TRBJ1-3 | TRBV5-6 | CASSLASAAGNTIYF | TGTGCCAGCAGCTTGGCGTCAGCGGCTGGAAACACCATATATTTT
- | - | TRBJ2-3 | TRBV28 | CASRLQRSTDTQYF | TGTGCCAGCAGGCTCCAGAGGAGCACAGATACGCAGTATTTT
TRBD1 | - | TRBJ2-2 | TRBV7-9 | CASSNDRGRTGELFF | TGTGCCAGCAGCAACGACAGGGGGCGAACCGGGGAGCTGTTTTTT
- | once | TRBJ2-7 | TRBV27 | CASRPGLYF | TGTGCCAGCAGACCGGGGTTGTACTTC
- | - | TRBJ2-3 | TRBV15 | CATSRDRGSRGTDTQYF | TGTGCCACCAGCAGAGATAGAGGCTCCAGAGGCACAGATACGCAGTATTTT
- | - | TRBJ2-3 | TRBV29-1 | CSVVGSPSMDTQYF | TGCAGCGTTGTCGGGAGCCCCAGCATGGATACGCAGTATTTT
- | - | TRBJ2-1 | TRBV21-1 | CASSKDYRGDEQFF | TGTGCCAGCAGCAAAGACTACAGGGGGGATGAGCAGTTCTTC
TRBD2 | - | TRBJ2-4 | TRBV2 | CASRGDYNGGF | TGTGCCAGCAGGGGGGACTACAACGGGGGATTC
TRBD1 | once | TRBJ1-5 | TRBV2 | CASSPGQVYSNQPQHF | TGTGCCAGCAGTCCGGGACAGGTCTATAGCAATCAGCCCCAGCATTTT
- | - | TRBJ2-2 | TRBV2 | CASKSSELNTGELFF | TGTGCCAGCAAAAGTTCCGAGCTGAACACCGGGGAGCTGTTTTTT
TRBD2 | - | TRBJ2-1 | TRBV10-2 | CASSESMAGGFYNEQFF | TGCGCCAGCAGTGAGTCGATGGCGGGAGGTTTCTACAATGAGCAGTTCTTC
TRBD2 | - | TRBJ2-1 | TRBV7-9 | CASSLGASGYNEQFF | TGTGCCAGCAGCTTAGGGGCTAGCGGATACAATGAGCAGTTCTTC
TRBD1 | - | TRBJ1-3 | TRBV18 | CASSDRGPGNTIYF | TGTGCCAGCTCAGACAGGGGGCCCGGAAACACCATATATTTT
TRBD2 | - | TRBJ2-3 | TRBV7-9 | CASSPILAGGAWSTDTQYF | TGTGCCAGCAGCCCAATACTAGCGGGAGGGGCGTGGAGCACAGATACGCAGTATTTT
TRBD1 | - | TRBJ1-1 | TRBV27 | CASSNPGQGNTEAFF | TGTGCCAGCAGTAACCCGGGACAGGGGAACACTGAAGCTTTCTTT
- | - | TRBJ2-2 | TRBV29-1 | CSVAPAANTGELFF | TGCAGCGTAGCGCCAGCGGCGAACACCGGGGAGCTGTTTTTT
- | - | TRBJ2-7 | TRBV10-3 | CAISTTSGKQYF | TGTGCCATCAGCACTACTTCAGGGAAGCAGTACTTC
TRBD2 | - | TRBJ2-2 | TRBV6-1 | CASSERIPGLAGGNSGELFF | TGTGCCAGCAGTGAAAGAATCCCGGGACTAGCGGGAGGGAACTCCGGGGAGCTGTTTTTT
TRBD1 | - | TRBJ2-1 | TRBV18 | CASSPTRQGEHEQFF | TGTGCCAGCTCACCAACTCGGCAGGGGGAGCATGAGCAGTTCTTC